Shown below are 15 T cell receptor beta chains from a single sample sequenced in a study of blood T cell repertoires in COVID-19. Sequencing used immunoSEQ multiplex PCR; TCRdb keeps in-frame clones, though not all of them. Among 250,000 to 350,000 clones listed, more than 70% were seen once. The source material was peripheral blood. Every receptor here comes from a woman in her forties or fifties who had recovered from COVID-19.

V gene TRBV29-1 combines with J gene TRBJ1-2, with 8 nucleotides matching TRBD1. The germline gives CDR1 SQVTM, CDR2 ANQGSEA. This CDR3 has 13 amino acids. The trim removed 7 bases at V and 8 bases at J, leaving 12 bases unmatched. The DNA for the CDR3 is TGCAGCGCTGGACAGGGAGGAGCGGGGGGCTACACCTTC. Its translation: CSAGQGGAGGYTF.

V and J are TRBV11-3 and TRBJ2-3, with TRBD2 matching 11 bases. There are 16 residues in the CDR3. Per the germline V gene, CDR1 is SGHNT and CDR2 is YENEEA. The V segment lost 3 bases and the J segment 1 base; nucleotides outside the gene matches: 3. The DNA for the CDR3 is TGTGCCAGCAGCTTCGGGACTAGCGGACGCACAGATACGCAGTATTTT. This codes for CASSFGTSGRTDTQYF.

This chain uses TRBV6-1 with TRBJ1-6; D is unclear. The CDR3 has 16 amino acids. V lost 2 bases, J lost 10 bases, and 18 bases lay in between. Per the germline V gene, CDR1 is MNHNS and CDR2 is SASEGT. The CDR3 DNA follows: TGTGCCAGCAGTGAAACGCCCCCCCTAGCACGATCACCCCTCCACTTT. It is translated as CASSETPPLARSPLHF.

The V gene is TRBV5-6, the J gene TRBJ1-1, with D perhaps matching TRBD1 (5 bases). From germline, CDR1 is SGHDT and CDR2 YYEEEE. Trimming cost V 3 bases and J 8 bases, with 11 bases left between them. The CDR3 extends over 12 amino acids. The CDR3 bases are TGTGCCAGCAGCTACGCCACAGGAGAAGCTTTCTTT. This gives the protein CASSYATGEAFF.

V is TRBV18 and J is TRBJ1-2; 8 nucleotides align to TRBD1. CDR1 and CDR2 (germline): KGHSH, LQKENI. The CDR3 extends over 17 amino acids. V lost 0 bases, J lost 0 bases, and 6 bases stayed unmatched. CDR3 sequence (DNA): TGTGCCAGCTCACCACCGGTCAGGGGGCATGCTAACTATGGCTACACCTTC. Translating it yields CASSPPVRGHANYGYTF.

The V call is TRBV7-3, the J call TRBJ2-7; D not resolved. This CDR3 contains 15 residues. The germline V and J ends were trimmed by 3 bases and 0 bases, with 12 bases remaining between them. Germline CDR1 and CDR2: SGHTA and FQGTGA. Here the CDR3 reads CASSLSEATSYEQYF. For the CDR3, the DNA is TGTGCCAGCAGCTTGAGCGAGGCGACCTCCTACGAGCAGTACTTC.

V gene TRBV3-1 (or the pseudogene TRBV3-2) combines with J gene TRBJ2-1; maybe TRBD1 (6 bases). V was pared by 1 base and J by 10 bases, with 14 bases between. This CDR3 has 14 residues. Germline CDR1 is LGHDT and CDR2 is YNNKEL (reference sequence). CDR3 in DNA: TGTGCCAGCAGCCAAGCAGGGGCGTCGAACGAGCAGTTCTTC. The encoded protein is CASSQAGASNEQFF.

The V gene is TRBV9, the J gene TRBJ2-5; TRBD1 matches at 7 bases. The V gene end was trimmed by 4 bases and the J gene end by 5 bases; junction bases not matched to a gene: 11. The CDR3 sequence is 15 residues long. CDR1 is SGDLS, CDR2 YYNGEE, per germline. The CDR3 bases are TGTGCCAGCAGCACAAGACCCGAGGGACAGGAGACCCAGTACTTC. Translated: CASSTRPEGQETQYF.

The chain links TRBV2 to TRBJ1-2; D remains ambiguous. The germline CDR1 and CDR2 sequences are SNHLY and FYNNEI. V shed 4 bases and J shed 7 bases, with 13 bases lying between them. The CDR3 is 13 residues long. This CDR3 is CASSGTYNSGYTF. DNA of the CDR3: TGTGCCAGCAGTGGGACTTACAATTCTGGCTACACCTTC.

This chain connects TRBV7-2 to TRBJ1-5; no definite D call. Germline CDR1 SGHTA, CDR2 FQGNSA. Trimming cost V 1 base and J 3 bases, with 4 bases left between them. This CDR3 contains 13 residues. The CDR3 DNA follows: TGTGCCAGCAGCTTAGATTACAATCAGCCCCAGCATTTT. This translates into CASSLDYNQPQHF.

The rearrangement links TRBV5-8 to TRBJ1-2; possible D gene TRBD1, 5 bases. The CDR3 spans 14 residues. V was clipped by 0 bases and J by 7 bases, with 13 bases between them. The germline V gene has CDR1 SGHTS and CDR2 YDEGEE. This CDR3 is CASSLAGRVIGYTF. CDR3 DNA: TGTGCCAGCAGCTTGGCGGGCAGGGTGATTGGCTACACCTTC.

This clone was seen only a few times. The chain recombines TRBV4-2 with TRBJ1-5, with D perhaps TRBD1 (5 bases). Per germline, CDR1 LGHNA and CDR2 YNFKEQ. The CDR3 runs to 16 residues. The V and J ends lost 0 bases and 9 bases respectively, with 18 bases between them. The CDR3 region is CASSQERGGAVWPQHF. Here the CDR3 DNA reads TGTGCCAGCAGCCAAGAGCGGGGGGGTGCCGTCTGGCCCCAGCATTTT.

The J gene is TRBJ2-7, the V gene TRBV28, with a tentative D call TRBD1 (8 bases). The CDR3 sequence is 15 residues long. Germline CDR1 is MDHEN and CDR2 is SYDVKM. Trimming left V 7 bases short and J 4 bases short, with 20 bases between. CDR3: CASTTGYRGGYEQYF. In DNA, the CDR3 is TGTGCCAGCACCACCGGCTACAGGGGGGGTTACGAGCAGTACTTC.

The V gene is TRBV5-4, the J gene TRBJ2-5, with D possibly TRBD2 on 5 matching bases. The CDR3 sequence is 16 residues long. V was clipped by 6 bases and J by 1 base, with 19 bases between them. Germline CDR1 SGHNT, CDR2 YYREEE (reference sequence). The CDR3: CASTKAQRRSQETQYF. In DNA form, the CDR3 reads TGTGCCAGCACCAAAGCACAGCGGCGAAGCCAAGAGACCCAGTACTTC.

The chain links TRBV6-6 to TRBJ2-1, with 11 nucleotides matching TRBD2. V gave up 8 bases and J gave up 6 bases; unmatched junction bases: 9. The CDR3 runs 15 residues. Germline CDR1 MNHNY, CDR2 SVGAGI (reference sequence). Written as DNA, the CDR3 is TGTGCCAGCGGAATAACTAGCGGGGGTATCAATGAGCAGTTCTTC. This encodes CASGITSGGINEQFF.